This T cell receptor beta chain appears in the sequencing data of a study of PD-L1 blockade in urothelial cancer. Study overall: Patients had received 0 to 3 prior chemotherapy regimens. The median T cell count in blood samples was around 150,000.

Germline V CDR1 and CDR2: SGHAT, FQNNGV. The CDR3 length is 15 residues. Trimming cost V 5 bases and J 4 bases; bases outside gene matches: 9. Synthetic TCR analog templates were spiked into all PCRs individually. Using immunoSEQ multiplex PCR, the repertoire was profiled, and TCRdb retains in-frame clones only, with some absent. Of under 55,000 clones in the sample, around 80% were seen once. This clone turned up a few times. As yet, its antigen is unknown. Stated time point: pretreatment peripheral blood. Broader study findings: Tumor-linked clones in blood grew more by 3 weeks in durable-benefit patients.

J is TRBJ2-5 and V is TRBV11-2, with 8 bases identical to TRBD1. This sample comprised PBMCs, obtained around atezolizumab (anti-PD-L1) treatment. This clonotype originated in a man aged 65 to 79 with urothelial cancer. This CDR3 reads CASSTSGGLGETQYF. CDR3 nucleotides: TGTGCCAGCAGCACCTCAGGGGGCTTGGGAGAGACCCAGTACTTC.